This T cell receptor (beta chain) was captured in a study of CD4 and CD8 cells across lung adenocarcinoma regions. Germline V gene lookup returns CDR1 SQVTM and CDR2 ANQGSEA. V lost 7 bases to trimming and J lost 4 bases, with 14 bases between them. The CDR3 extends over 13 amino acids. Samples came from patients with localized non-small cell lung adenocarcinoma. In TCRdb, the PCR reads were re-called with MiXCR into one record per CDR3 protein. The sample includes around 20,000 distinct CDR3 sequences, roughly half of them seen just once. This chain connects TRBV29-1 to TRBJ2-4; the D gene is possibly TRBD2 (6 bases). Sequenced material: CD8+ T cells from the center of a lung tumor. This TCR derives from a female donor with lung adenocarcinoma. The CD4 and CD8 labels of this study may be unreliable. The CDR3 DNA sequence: TGCAGCGCTGCCCCCGGGGGTAAAAACATTCAGTACTTC. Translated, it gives CSAAPGGKNIQYF.